What follows are 11 T cell receptor beta chains derived from one specimen sequenced in a study of technical replicates of blood from a few donors. The table came from immunoSEQ multiplex PCR; TCRdb's copy has only in-frame clones and leaves some out. The sample lists 55,000 to 85,000 clones; just under 97% were seen once. Sample: T cells isolated from PBMCs. These receptors were collected from a human donor in good health.

V and J are TRBV29-1 and TRBJ1-4; 7 bases are a match to TRBD1. The germline gives CDR1 SQVTM, CDR2 ANQGSEA. The CDR3 is made up of 14 amino acids. V lost 4 bases to trimming and J lost 8 bases; unmatched junction nucleotides: 10. The CDR3 loop reads CSVGDSLSEEKLFF. Written as DNA, the CDR3 is TGCAGCGTTGGGGACAGTCTGTCTGAGGAAAAACTGTTTTTT.

In regard to this clone: Other DNA sequences in this specimen translate into the identical CDR3. CDR3 nucleotides: TGTGCCAGCAGCCAGGATAGAGGTCGGACAGATACGCAGTATTTT. It encodes CASSQDRGRTDTQYF. This chain connects TRBV14 to TRBJ2-3; no clear D gene. From germline, CDR1 is SGHDN and CDR2 FVKESK. Deletions cut 3 bases from V and 3 bases from J, with 13 bases between. This CDR3 is 15 amino acids long.

The chain couples TRBV27 to TRBJ2-7; D gene uncertain. The CDR3 sequence is 15 residues long. Germline V gene sequence: CDR1 MNHEY, CDR2 SMNVEV (reference sequence). V was trimmed by 0 bases and J by 0 bases, leaving 9 bases between them. The CDR3 is CASSLSAPGSYEQYF. The CDR3 DNA reads as TGTGCCAGCAGTTTATCAGCTCCTGGCTCCTACGAGCAGTACTTC.

V usage is TRBV13 and J usage is TRBJ2-1; 9 bases align to TRBD1. Germline V gene lookup returns CDR1 PRHDT and CDR2 FYEKMQ (reference sequence). This CDR3 contains 15 residues. The ends lost 5 bases at V and 9 bases at J; junction bases unmatched: 11. The CDR3 DNA sequence: TGTGCCAGCAGCCCCTCGGGACAGGGTATCAGTGAGCAGTTCTTC. Protein product: CASSPSGQGISEQFF.

The V call is TRBV11-2, the J call TRBJ1-5, with a possible D match to TRBD1 (6 bases). The germline V gene has CDR1 SGHAT and CDR2 FQNNGV. This CDR3 contains 14 residues. V gave up 4 bases and J gave up 5 bases, with 12 bases separating them. CDR3 sequence: CASSSGQTYQPQHF. CDR3 sequence (DNA): TGTGCCAGCAGCTCCGGACAGACGTATCAGCCCCAGCATTTT.

The CDR3 reads CASTSGYGEQYF. As DNA, the CDR3 is TGTGCCAGCACCTCAGGGTACGGCGAGCAGTACTTC. The rearrangement joins TRBV25-1 to TRBJ2-7, with D possibly matching TRBD1 (5 bases). Germline CDR1 MGHDK, CDR2 SYGVNS. This CDR3 contains 12 residues. V lost 7 bases to trimming and J lost 6 bases, with 13 bases between them.

V usage is TRBV7-9 and J usage is TRBJ2-1; 9 nucleotides align to TRBD1. Germline-derived CDR1 and CDR2 are SEHNR and FQNEAQ (reference sequence). The CDR3 contains 12 residues. With V trimmed by 4 bases and J by 9 bases, 1 base remained unmatched. CDR3 loop: CASSSQGAEQFF. Here the CDR3 DNA reads TGTGCCAGCAGCTCACAGGGGGCTGAGCAGTTCTTC.

The chain carries TRBV30 and TRBJ1-1, with D perhaps matching TRBD1 (6 bases). Germline V gene lookup returns CDR1 GTSNPN and CDR2 SVGIG (reference sequence). Trimming took 3 bases from V and 0 from J, leaving 8 bases between them. This CDR3 spans 13 amino acids. The CDR3: CAWSPGVNTEAFF. Here the CDR3 DNA reads TGTGCCTGGAGCCCAGGGGTGAACACTGAAGCTTTCTTT.

This clone was detected once. This rearrangement joins TRBV6-5 to TRBJ1-1; D possibly corresponds to TRBD1 (6 bases). Trimming stripped 5 bases from V and 11 bases from J, with 18 bases between. CDR3 length equals 13 residues. CDR1 is MNHEY, CDR2 SVGAGI, per germline. The DNA of the CDR3 is TGTGCCAGCAGTGCCGGACAGCCCTTGGGTGCTTTCTTT. It is translated as CASSAGQPLGAFF.

This sequence joins TRBV18 and TRBJ2-3; 10 nucleotides align to TRBD2. From germline, CDR1 is KGHSH and CDR2 LQKENI. The CDR3 is 18 amino acids. Germline trimming cut 3 bases from V and 3 bases from J; bases unmatched to any gene: 12. The CDR3 here is CASSPFEAQREGTDTQYF. The CDR3 nucleotides read TGTGCCAGCTCACCTTTCGAGGCACAGCGGGAGGGAACAGATACGCAGTATTTT.

The chain employs TRBV13 and TRBJ2-1; 7 bases are shared with TRBD2. In germline, CDR1 is PRHDT, CDR2 FYEKMQ (reference sequence). With V trimmed by 5 bases and J by 8 bases, 24 bases remained unmatched. This CDR3 is built from 19 residues. The CDR3 DNA reads TGTGCCAGCAGCGCTAAGCTCGGGACTACTAACCTGATACGGGATGAGCAGTTCTTC. Its protein is CASSAKLGTTNLIRDEQFF.